This is a list of T cell receptor beta chains from one sample in a study of T cell responses to AZD1222 COVID-19 vaccine. Assay: immunoSEQ multiplex PCR; the TCRdb copy retains only in-frame clones and omits some. The sample has about 140,000 clones; around 90% are singletons. Sequenced material: peripheral blood, taken 28 days after the second dose of the MenACWY control vaccine. Every receptor here comes from an adult who received the MenACWY meningococcal vaccine as a control. Both conserved end residues are part of each CDR3.

J | V | CDR3
TRBJ1-4 | TRBV19 | CASSMGQGATNEKLFF
TRBJ2-7 | TRBV27 | CASSPVINPYEQYF
TRBJ2-6 | TRBV18 | CASSMGQASSGANVLTF
TRBJ2-4 | TRBV5-1 | CASSLEGPNIQYF
TRBJ2-3 | TRBV12-3/TRBV12-4 | CASSPNTADTQYF
TRBJ2-1 | TRBV4-3 | CASSQDQRRYYNEQFF
TRBJ2-2 | TRBV11-3 | CASRVSGTGGTGELFF
TRBJ2-5 | TRBV6-1 | CASSERGTQYF
TRBJ1-4 | TRBV5-1 | CASSLASGNERKLFF
TRBJ1-3 | TRBV18 | CASSPPSTASGNTIYF
TRBJ2-3 | TRBV7-2 | CASSLARGGFSTDTQYF
TRBJ2-3 | TRBV19 | CASMPGGAGDTQYF
TRBJ2-4 | TRBV24-1 | CATSDPRDGPPENIQYF
TRBJ2-7 | TRBV28 | CASTPGTGSYEQYF
TRBJ2-5 | TRBV28 | CAILAGAMGTQYF
TRBJ2-5 | TRBV2 | CASNPISGFQETQYF
TRBJ1-5 | TRBV28 | CASSFRQINQPQHF
TRBJ1-2 | TRBV7-2 | CASSSPSRQIGGGYTF
TRBJ2-7 | TRBV27 | CASSSSWRGMPGQGEDEQYF
TRBJ2-7 | TRBV19 | CASSPRGNHAGEQYF
TRBJ2-2 | TRBV9 | CASSVGSTGELFF
TRBJ1-1 | TRBV19 | CASSRPGLGSTEAFF
TRBJ1-3 | TRBV19 | CASSSSGIRSGNTIYF
TRBJ1-5 | TRBV9 | CASGRDNQPQHF
TRBJ2-7 | TRBV2 | CASSEERLGTGNDEQYF
TRBJ2-7 | TRBV18 | CASSGRESEQYF
TRBJ2-5 | TRBV5-8 | CASSLGFRQETQYF